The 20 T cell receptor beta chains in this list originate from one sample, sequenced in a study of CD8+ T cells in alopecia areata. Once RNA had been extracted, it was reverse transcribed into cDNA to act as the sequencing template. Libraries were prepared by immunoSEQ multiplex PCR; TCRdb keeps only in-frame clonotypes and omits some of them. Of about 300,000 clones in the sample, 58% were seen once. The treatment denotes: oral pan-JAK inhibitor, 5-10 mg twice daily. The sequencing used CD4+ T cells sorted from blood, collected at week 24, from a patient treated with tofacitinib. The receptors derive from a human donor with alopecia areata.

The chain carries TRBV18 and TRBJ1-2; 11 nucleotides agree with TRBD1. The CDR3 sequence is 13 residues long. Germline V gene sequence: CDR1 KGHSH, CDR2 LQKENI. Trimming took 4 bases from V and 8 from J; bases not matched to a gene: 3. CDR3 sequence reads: CASSRGTGGGYTF. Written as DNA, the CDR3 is TGTGCCAGCTCACGCGGGACAGGGGGAGGCTACACCTTC.

The CDR3 nucleotides are TGTGCCACCGACCGGGGGTCGGGCACCGGGGAGCTGTTTTTT. Its translation is CATDRGSGTGELFF. The V call is TRBV10-3, the J call TRBJ2-2; tentatively, D is TRBD2 (6 bases). This CDR3 is built from 14 residues. The V and J ends lost 10 bases and 4 bases respectively, with 16 bases between them. Germline V CDR1 and CDR2: ENHRY, SYGVKD.

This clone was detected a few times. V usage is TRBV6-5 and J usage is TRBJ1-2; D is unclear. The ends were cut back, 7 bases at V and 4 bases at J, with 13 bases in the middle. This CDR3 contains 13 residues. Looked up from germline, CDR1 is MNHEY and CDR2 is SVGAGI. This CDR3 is CASNQVDSYGYTF. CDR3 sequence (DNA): TGTGCCAGCAACCAGGTCGACTCCTATGGCTACACCTTC.

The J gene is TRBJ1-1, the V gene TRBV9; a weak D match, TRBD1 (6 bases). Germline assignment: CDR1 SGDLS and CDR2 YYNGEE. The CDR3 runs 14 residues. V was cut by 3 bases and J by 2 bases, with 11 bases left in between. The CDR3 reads CASSGIGGNTEAFF. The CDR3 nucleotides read TGTGCCAGCAGCGGAATAGGGGGTAACACTGAAGCTTTCTTT.

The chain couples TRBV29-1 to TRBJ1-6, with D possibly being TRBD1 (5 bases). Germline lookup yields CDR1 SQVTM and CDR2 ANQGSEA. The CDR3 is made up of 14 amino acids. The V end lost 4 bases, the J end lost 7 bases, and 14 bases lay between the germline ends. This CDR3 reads CSVGRGEGNSPLHF. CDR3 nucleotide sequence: TGCAGCGTTGGTAGGGGAGAAGGAAATTCACCCCTCCACTTT. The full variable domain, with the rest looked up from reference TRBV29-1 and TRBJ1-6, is SAVISQKPSRDICQRGTSLTIQCQVDSQVTMMFWYRQQPGQSLTLIATANQGSEATYESGFVIDKFPISRPNLTFSTLTVSNMSPEDSSIYLCSVGRGEGNSPLHFGNGTRLTVT.

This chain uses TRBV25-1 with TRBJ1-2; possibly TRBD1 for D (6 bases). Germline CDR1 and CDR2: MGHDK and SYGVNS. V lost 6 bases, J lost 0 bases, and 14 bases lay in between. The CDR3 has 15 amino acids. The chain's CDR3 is CASRATGRPNYGYTF. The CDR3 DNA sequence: TGTGCCAGCAGGGCAACAGGGCGTCCTAACTATGGCTACACCTTC.

In DNA form, the CDR3 reads TGTGCCAGCAGCTTAGAAGGGGGCAATCAGCCCCAGCATTTT. This gives the protein CASSLEGGNQPQHF. This sequence joins TRBV5-6 and TRBJ1-5; a weak D match, TRBD1 (5 bases). The CDR3 consists of 14 residues. V dropped 2 bases and J dropped 2 bases, with 8 bases sitting between them. Germline CDR1 reads SGHDT; CDR2 reads YYEEEE.

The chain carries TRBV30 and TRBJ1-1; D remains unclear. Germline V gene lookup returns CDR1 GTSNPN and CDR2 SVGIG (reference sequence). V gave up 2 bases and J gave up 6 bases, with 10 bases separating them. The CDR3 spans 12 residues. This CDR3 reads CAWSTGPSEAFF. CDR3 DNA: TGTGCCTGGAGTACTGGGCCCTCTGAAGCTTTCTTT. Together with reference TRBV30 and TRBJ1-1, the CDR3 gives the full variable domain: SQTIHQWPATLVQPVGSPLSLECTVEGTSNPNLYWYRQAAGRGLQLLFYSVGIGQISSEVPQNLSASRPQDRQFILSSKKLLLSDSGFYLCAWSTGPSEAFFGQGTRLTVV.

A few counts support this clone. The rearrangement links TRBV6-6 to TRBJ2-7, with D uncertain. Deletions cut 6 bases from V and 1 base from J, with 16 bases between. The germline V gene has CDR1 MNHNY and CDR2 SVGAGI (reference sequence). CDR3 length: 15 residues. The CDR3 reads CASSSGLSASYEQYF. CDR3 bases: TGTGCCAGCAGCTCCGGTCTCTCGGCGTCCTACGAGCAGTACTTC.

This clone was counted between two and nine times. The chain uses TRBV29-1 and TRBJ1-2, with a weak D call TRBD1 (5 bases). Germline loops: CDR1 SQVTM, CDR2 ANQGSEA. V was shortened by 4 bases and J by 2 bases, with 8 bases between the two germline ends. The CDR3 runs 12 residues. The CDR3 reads CSVVGGNYGYTF. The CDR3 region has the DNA TGCAGCGTTGTGGGGGGGAACTATGGCTACACCTTC.

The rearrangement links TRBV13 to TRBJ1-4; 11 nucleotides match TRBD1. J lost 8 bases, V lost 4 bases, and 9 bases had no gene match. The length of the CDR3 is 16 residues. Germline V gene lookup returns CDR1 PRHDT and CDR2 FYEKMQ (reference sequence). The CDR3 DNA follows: TGTGCCAGCAGCTCGTACCGGGACAGGGGGTCCGAAAAACTGTTTTTT. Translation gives CASSSYRDRGSEKLFF.

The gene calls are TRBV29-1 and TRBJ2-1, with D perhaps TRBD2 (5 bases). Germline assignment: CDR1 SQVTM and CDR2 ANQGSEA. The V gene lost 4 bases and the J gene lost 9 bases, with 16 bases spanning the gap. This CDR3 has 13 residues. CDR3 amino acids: CSVASKIGVEQFF. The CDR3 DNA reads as TGCAGCGTTGCTAGTAAAATCGGGGTTGAGCAGTTCTTC.

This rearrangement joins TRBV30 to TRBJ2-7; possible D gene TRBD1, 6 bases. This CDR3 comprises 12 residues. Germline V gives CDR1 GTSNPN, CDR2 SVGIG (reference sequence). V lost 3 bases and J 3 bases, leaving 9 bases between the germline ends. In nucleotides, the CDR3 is TGTGCCTGGAGCAGGGGAGTCTACGAGCAGTACTTC. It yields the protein CAWSRGVYEQYF.

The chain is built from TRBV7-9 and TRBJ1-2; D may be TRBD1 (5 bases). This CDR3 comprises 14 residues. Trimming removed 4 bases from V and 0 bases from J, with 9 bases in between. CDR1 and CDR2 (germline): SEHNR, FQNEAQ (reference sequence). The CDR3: CASSSDRANYGYTF. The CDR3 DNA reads TGTGCCAGCAGCTCCGACAGAGCTAACTATGGCTACACCTTC.

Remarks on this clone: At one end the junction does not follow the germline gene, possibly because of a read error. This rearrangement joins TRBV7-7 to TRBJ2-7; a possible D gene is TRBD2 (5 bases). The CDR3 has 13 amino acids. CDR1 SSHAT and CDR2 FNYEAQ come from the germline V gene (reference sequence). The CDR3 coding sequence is TGTGCTAGCAGCCGAACCGAGGCGGGCGAGCAGTACTTC. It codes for CASSRTEAGEQYF.

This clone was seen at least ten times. The CDR3 DNA reads as TGTGCCAGCAGTAGATTGGGGGGCTATAATTCACCCCTCCACTTT. Protein sequence: CASSRLGGYNSPLHF. The V gene is TRBV27, the J gene TRBJ1-6; TRBD1 is a possible D gene (5 bases). CDR3 length: 15 amino acids. Trimming removed 5 bases at V and 3 bases at J, with 11 bases between. Germline V gene lookup returns CDR1 MNHEY and CDR2 SMNVEV (reference sequence).

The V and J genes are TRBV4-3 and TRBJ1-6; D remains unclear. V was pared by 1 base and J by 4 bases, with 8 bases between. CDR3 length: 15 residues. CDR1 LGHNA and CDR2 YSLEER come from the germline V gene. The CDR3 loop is CASSQVSLYNSPLHF. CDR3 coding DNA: TGCGCCAGCAGCCAAGTTTCCCTTTATAATTCACCCCTCCACTTT.

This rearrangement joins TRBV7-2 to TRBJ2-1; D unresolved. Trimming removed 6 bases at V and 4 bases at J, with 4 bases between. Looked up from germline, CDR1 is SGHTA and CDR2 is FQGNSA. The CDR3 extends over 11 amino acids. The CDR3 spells CASRAYNEQFF. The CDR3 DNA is TGTGCCAGCAGGGCATACAATGAGCAGTTCTTC. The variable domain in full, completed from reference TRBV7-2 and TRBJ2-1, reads GAGVSQSPSNKVTEKGKDVELRCDPISGHTALYWYRQSLGQGLEFLIYFQGNSAPDKSGLPSDRFSAERTGGSVSTLTIQRTQQEDSAVYLCASRAYNEQFFGPGTRLTVL.

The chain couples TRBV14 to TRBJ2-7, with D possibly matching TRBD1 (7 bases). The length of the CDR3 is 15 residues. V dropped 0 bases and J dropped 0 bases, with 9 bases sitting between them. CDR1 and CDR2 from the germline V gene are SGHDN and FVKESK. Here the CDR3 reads CASSQDRGDSYEQYF. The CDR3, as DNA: TGTGCCAGCAGCCAAGACAGGGGGGACTCCTACGAGCAGTACTTC.

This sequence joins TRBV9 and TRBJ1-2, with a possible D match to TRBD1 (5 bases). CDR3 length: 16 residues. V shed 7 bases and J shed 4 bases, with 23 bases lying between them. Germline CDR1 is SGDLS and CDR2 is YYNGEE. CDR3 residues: CASSTLTDPGSYGYTF. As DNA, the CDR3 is TGTGCCAGCTCGACCTTGACAGATCCAGGTAGCTATGGCTACACCTTC.